This entry lists 22 T cell receptor beta chains sequenced from one sample in a study of T-cell reconstitution after alpha-beta-depleted transplantation in children. Unique molecular identifiers were incorporated when the TCRbeta library was constructed. TCRdb independently ran MiXCR on the PCR reads; one entry per CDR3 protein. The sample lists 200,000 to 300,000 distinct CDR3 sequences; 20% to 30% were seen once. Sequencing was performed on PBMCs, mostly from graft donor cells, taken 360 days after TCRalphabeta/CD19-depleted stem cell transplant. Every receptor here comes from a female patient aged 2-15 years who had a stem cell transplant for congenital amegakaryocytic thrombocytopenia, so the T cells may come from the graft donor.

This clonotype has just a few counts. The V and J genes are TRBV29-1 and TRBJ2-1; TRBD1 aligns across 9 bases. The CDR3 length is 17 residues. Germline CDR1 is SQVTM and CDR2 is ANQGSEA. Trimming at V came to 6 bases and at J to 1 base, leaving 13 bases not matched to a gene. The CDR3 spells CSVGGTLDRGSYNEQFF. The CDR3 DNA reads as TGCAGCGTGGGGGGGACACTAGACAGGGGGTCCTACAATGAGCAGTTCTTC.

This rearrangement joins TRBV4-1 to TRBJ2-7; 7 positions match TRBD1. The CDR3 runs 14 residues. CDR1 is MGHRA, CDR2 YSYEKL, per germline. Trimming at V came to 4 bases and at J to 1 base, leaving 4 bases not matched to a gene. The chain's CDR3 is CASSLMGQSYEQYF. In DNA form, the CDR3 reads TGCGCCAGCAGCCTGATGGGACAGTCCTACGAGCAGTACTTC.

This clonotype was counted at least ten times. This chain connects TRBV4-2 to TRBJ2-7, with D perhaps being TRBD1 or TRBD2 (5 bases each). V lost 1 base and J 5 bases, leaving 18 bases between the germline ends. This CDR3 is built from 16 residues. In germline, CDR1 is LGHNA, CDR2 YNFKEQ. CDR3 amino acids: CASSQGFKGDVNEQYF. The CDR3, as DNA: TGTGCCAGCAGCCAAGGCTTTAAAGGGGACGTAAACGAGCAGTACTTC.

This clonotype was recorded a few times. This chain joins TRBV28 and TRBJ2-6; 7 bases are a match to TRBD1. V dropped 3 bases and J dropped 4; count of bases not matched to a gene: 12. Germline V gives CDR1 MDHEN, CDR2 SYDVKM. This CDR3 has 18 residues. The CDR3 spells CASSFPDRAVYGANVLTF. In DNA form, the CDR3 reads TGTGCCAGCAGTTTCCCAGACAGGGCTGTTTACGGGGCCAACGTCCTGACTTTC.

This chain links TRBV20-1 with TRBJ2-7; the D is unclear. Germline loops: CDR1 DFQATT, CDR2 SNEGSKA (reference sequence). V shed 6 bases and J shed 7 bases, with 22 bases lying between them. This CDR3 has 14 residues. The CDR3 sequence: CSAQADLSGTEQYF. The CDR3 DNA sequence: TGCAGTGCCCAAGCCGACCTTTCGGGTACAGAGCAGTACTTC.

This chain uses TRBV5-1 with TRBJ1-2, with D perhaps TRBD1 (6 bases). This CDR3 has 11 residues. V shed 8 bases and J shed 7 bases, with 12 bases lying between them. Germline V gene lookup returns CDR1 SGHRS and CDR2 YFSETQ. CDR3 sequence reads: CARTQGSGYTF. As DNA, the CDR3 is TGCGCCAGGACACAGGGTAGTGGCTACACCTTC.

This clonotype appeared many times. This chain uses TRBV29-1 with TRBJ2-5; D remains ambiguous. The germline gives CDR1 SQVTM, CDR2 ANQGSEA. This CDR3 has 12 amino acids. V lost 6 bases to trimming and J lost 2 bases, with 10 bases between them. The CDR3 sequence is CSVKTLQETQYF. In DNA form, the CDR3 reads TGCAGCGTAAAGACACTTCAAGAGACCCAGTACTTC. The variable domain in full, completed from reference TRBV29-1 and TRBJ2-5, reads SAVISQKPSRDICQRGTSLTIQCQVDSQVTMMFWYRQQPGQSLTLIATANQGSEATYESGFVIDKFPISRPNLTFSTLTVSNMSPEDSSIYLCSVKTLQETQYFGPGTRLLVL.

This clonotype was counted many times. The V and J genes are TRBV3-1 and TRBJ2-7, with D unclear. Trimming pared 6 bases from V and 0 bases from J, leaving 12 bases between. CDR3 length equals 14 residues. Germline lookup yields CDR1 LGHDT and CDR2 YNNKEL (reference sequence). CDR3 amino acids: CASRPDRLSYEQYF. CDR3 coding DNA: TGTGCCAGCAGACCGGACCGTCTCTCCTACGAGCAGTACTTC.

The V call is TRBV4-3, the J call TRBJ2-1; 12 bases map to TRBD2. Germline V CDR1 and CDR2: LGHNA, YSLEER. The CDR3 loop spans 18 amino acids. Losses at the gene ends were 2 bases for V and 4 bases for J; bases not matched to a gene: 9. CDR3 loop: CASSQLALAGGPYNEQFF. The CDR3 DNA is TGCGCCAGCAGCCAACTAGCCCTAGCGGGAGGGCCTTACAATGAGCAGTTCTTC.

V usage is TRBV3-1 and J usage is TRBJ2-5; D unresolved. V was trimmed by 4 bases and J by 2 bases, leaving 8 bases between them. Germline V gene lookup returns CDR1 LGHDT and CDR2 YNNKEL (reference sequence). This CDR3 region has 13 residues. CDR3: CASSRKGQETQYF. The CDR3 region has the DNA TGTGCCAGCAGCCGGAAGGGACAAGAGACCCAGTACTTC.

The genes are TRBV24-1 and TRBJ2-1; D unresolved. The CDR3 spans 13 residues. Trimming pared 8 bases from V and 5 bases from J, leaving 12 bases between. Germline values: CDR1 KGHDR, CDR2 SFDVKD. The CDR3 region is CATKSGSDNEQFF. The DNA for the CDR3 is TGTGCCACCAAGTCTGGCTCAGACAATGAGCAGTTCTTC.

The genes are TRBV6-1 and TRBJ2-1; 8 bases align to TRBD1. This CDR3 is built from 17 residues. V trimming: 6 bases; J trimming: 3 bases; junction bases outside the gene matches: 13. Looked up from germline, CDR1 is MNHNS and CDR2 is SASEGT. The CDR3 protein is CASRNLERTGLYNEQFF. The CDR3 region has the DNA TGTGCCAGCAGGAATTTAGAACGGACAGGGCTCTACAATGAGCAGTTCTTC.

This clonotype was detected a few times. This chain links TRBV5-4 with TRBJ2-2, with 14 bases identical to TRBD2. The CDR3 totals 19 residues. CDR1 and CDR2 from the germline V gene are SGHNT and YYREEE (reference sequence). V lost 1 base, J lost 1 base, and 6 bases stayed unmatched. The CDR3 here is CASSLPIGTSGGNTGELFF. DNA for the CDR3: TGTGCCAGCAGCTTGCCTATCGGGACTAGCGGGGGGAACACCGGGGAGCTGTTTTTT.

V usage is TRBV28 and J usage is TRBJ1-4; D perhaps matches TRBD1 (6 bases). Deletions cut 5 bases from V and 0 bases from J, with 22 bases between. Germline values: CDR1 MDHEN, CDR2 SYDVKM. This CDR3 contains 19 residues. The CDR3 DNA reads as TGTGCCAGCAGTCCCCCTGTAATTCTGGGGGCCTCAACTAATGAAAAACTGTTTTTT. Its protein is CASSPPVILGASTNEKLFF. The whole variable domain, filled in from reference TRBV28 and TRBJ1-4, reads DVKVTQSSRYLVKRTGEKVFLECVQDMDHENMFWYRQDPGLGLRLIYFSYDVKMKEKGDIPEGYSVSREKKERFSLILESASTNQTSMYLCASSPPVILGASTNEKLFFGSGTQLSVL.

The V gene is TRBV29-1, the J gene TRBJ2-1; a weak D match, TRBD1 (5 bases). The V and J ends lost 4 bases and 5 bases respectively, with 9 bases between them. There are 12 residues in the CDR3. Germline loops: CDR1 SQVTM, CDR2 ANQGSEA. The CDR3 DNA follows: TGCAGCGTTGCGTGGACAAACAATGAGCAGTTCTTC. Translation gives CSVAWTNNEQFF.

The chain joins TRBV28 to TRBJ1-1; D call uncertain. Trimming stripped 7 bases from V and 1 base from J, with 13 bases between. CDR1 is MDHEN and CDR2 is SYDVKM in the germline V gene. The CDR3 length is 14 residues. This chain's CDR3 is CASISELPNTEAFF. CDR3 sequence (DNA): TGTGCCAGCATTTCGGAGCTGCCGAACACTGAAGCTTTCTTT.

V gene TRBV13 combines with J gene TRBJ2-7; the D gene is possibly TRBD2 (6 bases). There are 15 residues in the CDR3. Germline CDR1 PRHDT, CDR2 FYEKMQ (reference sequence). V was shortened by 0 bases and J by 5 bases, with 14 bases between the two germline ends. CDR3 DNA: TGTGCCAGCAGCTTAGGTTTCGGGAGATCCCACGAGCAGTACTTC. This codes for CASSLGFGRSHEQYF.

In its sample, this clonotype was seen a few times. J is TRBJ2-1 and V is TRBV25-1; D gene ambiguous. The V gene's germline CDR1 is MGHDK and CDR2 SYGVNS. Trimming cost V 1 base and J 5 bases, with 9 bases left between them. This CDR3 contains 14 residues. The chain's CDR3 is CASSELGNHNEQFF. The CDR3, as DNA: TGTGCCAGCAGTGAATTAGGTAATCACAATGAGCAGTTCTTC.

This clonotype appeared a few times. The V and J genes are TRBV19 and TRBJ1-5; no reliable D call. Per germline, CDR1 LNHDA and CDR2 SQIVND (reference sequence). This CDR3 is 14 amino acids long. Trimming removed 3 bases at V and 9 bases at J, with 15 bases between. In DNA, the CDR3 is TGTGCCAGTAGTATCGTAGGCGCTTTAACGCCCCAGCATTTT. Translation gives CASSIVGALTPQHF.

This clonotype was seen ten or more times. V gene TRBV29-1 combines with J gene TRBJ2-1; no clear D gene. Germline CDR1 and CDR2: SQVTM and ANQGSEA. V dropped 5 bases and J dropped 0 bases, with 8 bases sitting between them. This CDR3 comprises 13 residues. In DNA, the CDR3 is TGCAGCGTTCCGATCTTCTCCTACAATGAGCAGTTCTTC. Encoded protein: CSVPIFSYNEQFF.

CDR3 in amino acids: CASTPEGEGNQPQHF. The CDR3 bases are TGTGCCAGCACCCCGGAAGGGGAGGGCAATCAGCCCCAGCATTTT. The chain has TRBV6-1 and TRBJ1-5; possible D gene TRBD1, 5 bases. Germline CDR1 reads MNHNS; CDR2 reads SASEGT. The length of the CDR3 is 15 residues. Trimming took 7 bases from V and 2 from J, leaving 15 bases between them.

Ten or more counts support this clonotype. This chain links TRBV12-3 or TRBV12-4 with TRBJ2-1, with TRBD2 identical over 10 bases. This CDR3 region has 17 residues. Trimming removed 3 bases from V and 1 base from J; junction bases left unmatched: 6. As DNA, the CDR3 is TGTGCCAGCAGTTTCATGGCTAGCGGGAGATCCTACAATGAGCAGTTCTTC. It encodes CASSFMASGRSYNEQFF.